This T cell receptor beta chain was sequenced for a study of early T cells in non-severe SARS-CoV-2 infection. Background on the study: Chains from this unsorted whole-blood bulk RNA could not be paired.

Overall study findings and caveats: VDJdb matching favored anti-spike CD8 responses, missing private and CD4 specificities.

This clonotype showed up just a few times. Its target is unknown. Germline V gives CDR1 MGHRA, CDR2 YSYEKL. V lost 1 base to trimming and J lost 3 bases, with 3 bases between them. The CDR3 totals 12 residues. TCRdb redid the calling of the 5' RACE reads with MiXCR, one entry per CDR3 protein. The data hold more than 75,000 distinct CDR3 sequences, with less than 15% observed a single time. The receptor was isolated from an adult who was a healthcare worker with PCR-confirmed SARS-CoV-2 infection or an uninfected control (not recorded which). The chain couples TRBV4-1 to TRBJ1-2; D gene ambiguous. Specimen: whole blood. CDR3 bases: TGCGCCAGCAGCCAAGCCGACTATGGCTACACCTTC. This gives the protein CASSQADYGYTF.